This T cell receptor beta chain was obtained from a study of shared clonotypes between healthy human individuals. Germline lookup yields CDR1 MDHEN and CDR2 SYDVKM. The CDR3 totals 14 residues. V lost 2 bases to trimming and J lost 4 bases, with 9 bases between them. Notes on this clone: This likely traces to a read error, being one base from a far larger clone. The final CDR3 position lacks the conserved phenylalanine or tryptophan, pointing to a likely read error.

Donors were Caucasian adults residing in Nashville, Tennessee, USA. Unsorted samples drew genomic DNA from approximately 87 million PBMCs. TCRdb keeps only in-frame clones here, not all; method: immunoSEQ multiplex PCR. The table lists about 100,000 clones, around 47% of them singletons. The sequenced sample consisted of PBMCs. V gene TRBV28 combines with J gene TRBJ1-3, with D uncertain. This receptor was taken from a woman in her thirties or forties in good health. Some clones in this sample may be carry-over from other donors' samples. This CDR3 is CASSLVPHGNTIYS. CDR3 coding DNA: TGTGCCAGCAGTTTAGTCCCCCACGGAAACACCATATATTCT.